The 20 T cell receptor beta chains below were found in one sample sequenced in a study of T cell responses to AZD1222 COVID-19 vaccine. Sequencing was performed with immunoSEQ multiplex PCR; in TCRdb, only in-frame clones are kept and a portion is missing. Found here are tens of thousands of clones, over 70% of them singletons; the top ten hold 15% to 20%. Specimen: peripheral blood, collected 28 days after the second AZD1222 dose. The receptors were sampled from an adult who received the AZD1222 COVID-19 vaccine.

The gene calls are TRBV5-1 and TRBJ1-2, with a weak D call TRBD1 (5 bases). The V gene lost 4 bases and the J gene lost 0 bases, with 16 bases spanning the gap. Germline CDR1 is SGHRS and CDR2 is YFSETQ. This CDR3 comprises 16 residues. The CDR3 region has the DNA TGCGCCAGCAGCATAACCGGACGGGGGGCTAACTATGGCTACACCTTC. Its translation: CASSITGRGANYGYTF.

The rearrangement joins TRBV30 to TRBJ1-6; 8 bases agree with TRBD1. CDR1 and CDR2 (germline): GTSNPN, SVGIG (reference sequence). The trim removed 8 bases at V and 7 bases at J, leaving 7 bases unmatched. CDR3 size: 13 residues. The CDR3 DNA follows: TGTGCCCGTTCCCGGGACAGGAATTCACCCCTCCACTTT. Residues: CARSRDRNSPLHF.

In this sample, this clone turned up a few times. The J gene is TRBJ2-1, the V gene TRBV5-6; 10 positions match TRBD1. Germline CDR1 and CDR2: SGHDT and YYEEEE. V was clipped by 2 bases and J by 8 bases; unmatched bases: 7. CDR3 length: 15 amino acids. CDR3 in amino acids: CASSFGQGDVDEQFF. Here the CDR3 DNA reads TGTGCCAGCAGCTTTGGACAGGGGGATGTGGATGAGCAGTTCTTC.

The chain has TRBV7-2 and TRBJ1-6, with D possibly being TRBD1 (5 bases). CDR3 size: 18 residues. The germline V gene encodes CDR1 SGHTA and CDR2 FQGNSA. V was shortened by 6 bases and J by 5 bases, with 23 bases between the two germline ends. CDR3 sequence reads: CASSLIPGRVVNNSPLHF. In DNA form, the CDR3 reads TGTGCCAGCAGTCTTATCCCGGGCAGGGTCGTCAATAATTCACCCCTCCACTTT. The full variable domain, in which reference TRBV7-2 and TRBJ1-6 provide the parts outside the CDR3, is GAGVSQSPSNKVTEKGKDVELRCDPISGHTALYWYRQSLGQGLEFLIYFQGNSAPDKSGLPSDRFSAERTGGSVSTLTIQRTQQEDSAVYLCASSLIPGRVVNNSPLHFGNGTRLTVT.

Only one count was recorded for this clone. This chain links TRBV5-1 with TRBJ1-2, with D possibly matching TRBD1 (5 bases). CDR3 length: 13 amino acids. Germline V gene sequence: CDR1 SGHRS, CDR2 YFSETQ. Trimming shortened V by 4 bases and J by 8 bases, and 15 bases separated the two germline ends. The CDR3 spells CASSIGGDLGYTF. The CDR3 DNA reads as TGCGCCAGCAGCATCGGAGGGGACTTGGGCTACACCTTC.

This chain links TRBV28 with TRBJ1-5; a possible D gene is TRBD1 (6 bases). Trimming left V 7 bases short and J 7 bases short, with 17 bases between. The CDR3 runs 14 residues. From germline, CDR1 is MDHEN and CDR2 SYDVKM. CDR3 residues: CASIDGGPGQPQHF. The CDR3 DNA is TGTGCCAGCATCGACGGGGGGCCGGGGCAGCCCCAGCATTTT. Using reference TRBV28 and TRBJ1-5 for the parts outside the CDR3, the full variable domain is DVKVTQSSRYLVKRTGEKVFLECVQDMDHENMFWYRQDPGLGLRLIYFSYDVKMKEKGDIPEGYSVSREKKERFSLILESASTNQTSMYLCASIDGGPGQPQHFGDGTRLSIL.

The genes are TRBV6-5 and TRBJ2-6; no definite D call. Germline V gene data show CDR1 as MNHEY and CDR2 as SVGAGI. Trimming took off 6 bases at V and 2 bases at J, with 2 bases between the two ends. The CDR3 runs 12 residues. The CDR3 DNA follows: TGTGCCAGCAGCACTGGGGCCAACGTCCTGACTTTC. It translates to CASSTGANVLTF.

The chain combines TRBV5-6 with TRBJ2-3; D possibly corresponds to TRBD1 (5 bases). With 4 bases removed from V and 1 base from J, the gap between germline ends came to 16 bases. The CDR3 is 16 residues long. Looked up from germline, CDR1 is SGHDT and CDR2 is YYEEEE. In nucleotides, the CDR3 is TGTGCCAGCAGCCCCATTGGCAGGGATGGCACAGATACGCAGTATTTT. Translating gives CASSPIGRDGTDTQYF.

The V call is TRBV2, the J call TRBJ1-6; tentatively, D is TRBD1 (6 bases). Germline CDR1 is SNHLY and CDR2 is FYNNEI. V dropped 2 bases and J dropped 9 bases, with 11 bases sitting between them. The CDR3 is 14 amino acids. The CDR3 sequence: CASSETGFRSPLHF. The CDR3 bases are TGTGCCAGCAGTGAAACAGGGTTTCGTTCACCCCTCCACTTT.

This clone turned up a few times. The chain joins TRBV6-5 to TRBJ1-3, with D tentatively TRBD1 (5 bases). The CDR3 has 15 amino acids. Per the germline V gene, CDR1 is MNHEY and CDR2 is SVGAGI. The germline V and J ends were trimmed by 2 bases and 4 bases, with 12 bases remaining between them. The CDR3: CASSYEGTYGNTIYF. The CDR3 nucleotides read TGTGCCAGCAGTTACGAGGGGACTTACGGAAACACCATATATTTT.

The chain uses TRBV7-8 and TRBJ2-3, with 14 bases matching TRBD2. The CDR3 contains 16 residues. Trimming cost V 5 bases and J 5 bases; bases outside gene matches: 6. The germline gives CDR1 SGHVS, CDR2 FQNEAQ. The CDR3 loop is CASSPRLAGGRDTQYF. CDR3 DNA sequence: TGTGCCAGCAGCCCAAGACTAGCGGGGGGGCGAGATACGCAGTATTTT.

This clone showed up just once. The chain employs TRBV18 and TRBJ1-5; 8 bases map to TRBD1. The germline gives CDR1 KGHSH, CDR2 LQKENI. CDR3 length: 15 residues. The ends lost 5 bases at V and 1 base at J; junction bases unmatched: 4. CDR3 DNA: TGTGCCAGCTCAACCAGACAGGGGAGCAATCAGCCCCAGCATTTT. Its translation is CASSTRQGSNQPQHF.

The CDR3 here is CASSQDGGSQYF. The CDR3 coding sequence is TGTGCCAGCAGCCAAGACGGGGGCTCGCAGTATTTT. The V and J genes are TRBV4-2 and TRBJ2-3, with D possibly being TRBD1 or TRBD2 (6 bases each). Deletions cut 0 bases from V and 10 bases from J, with 8 bases between. The CDR3 has 12 residues. Per the germline V gene, CDR1 is LGHNA and CDR2 is YNFKEQ.

CDR3 sequence (DNA): TGCGCCAGCAGCTCTAGCGGGGGAGGCGGCAATGAGCAGTTCTTC. Residues: CASSSSGGGGNEQFF. V and J are TRBV5-1 and TRBJ2-1; 10 bases match TRBD2. With 3 bases clipped from V and 6 bases from J, the junction kept 6 bases outside the gene matches. This CDR3 region has 15 residues. Germline CDR1 SGHRS, CDR2 YFSETQ. Full variable domain (remainder filled in from reference TRBV5-1 and TRBJ2-1): KAGVTQTPRYLIKTRGQQVTLSCSPISGHRSVSWYQQTPGQGLQFLFEYFSETQRNKGNFPGRFSGRQFSNSRSEMNVSTLELGDSALYLCASSSSGGGGNEQFFGPGTRLTVL.

This clone was seen only a few times. The chain links TRBV19 to TRBJ1-2; possible D gene TRBD1, 5 bases. Looked up from germline, CDR1 is LNHDA and CDR2 is SQIVND (reference sequence). CDR3 length equals 14 residues. V lost 7 bases, J lost 4 bases, and 16 bases lay in between. The CDR3: CASIGAEGSYGYTF. The CDR3 DNA reads TGTGCCAGTATCGGGGCTGAGGGAAGCTATGGCTACACCTTC. Full variable domain (remainder filled in from reference TRBV19 and TRBJ1-2): DGGITQSPKYLFRKEGQNVTLSCEQNLNHDAMYWYRQDPGQGLRLIYYSQIVNDFQKGDIAEGYSVSREKKESFPLTVTSAQKNPTAFYLCASIGAEGSYGYTFGSGTRLTVV.

The genes are TRBV6-4 and TRBJ1-1; TRBD1 aligns across 8 bases. V lost 4 bases and J lost 3; bases outside the gene matches: 16. Looked up from germline, CDR1 is MRHNA and CDR2 is SNTAGT. This CDR3 is built from 18 residues. The CDR3 nucleotides read TGTGCCAGCAGTGCCAGTTTTGGAACACAGGGGGTTGACACTGAAGCTTTCTTT. This encodes CASSASFGTQGVDTEAFF.

CDR3 coding DNA: TGTGCCAGCAGCTGGAACCAGGGACAGGTTGATGGCTACACCTTC. The encoded protein is CASSWNQGQVDGYTF. This chain joins TRBV5-4 and TRBJ1-2; TRBD1 agrees at 8 bases. Germline V gene data show CDR1 as SGHNT and CDR2 as YYREEE (reference sequence). The V gene end was trimmed by 3 bases and the J gene end by 6 bases; junction bases not matched to a gene: 10. This CDR3 region has 15 residues.

V and J are TRBV29-1 and TRBJ1-2; possible D gene TRBD1, 6 bases. The germline gives CDR1 SQVTM, CDR2 ANQGSEA. The CDR3 totals 14 residues. Deletions cut 5 bases from V and 0 bases from J, with 13 bases between. The CDR3 DNA reads as TGCAGCGTTTACAGGGCCCCGTCTAACTATGGCTACACCTTC. It is translated as CSVYRAPSNYGYTF.

The chain links TRBV19 to TRBJ1-1, with a weak D call TRBD1 (6 bases). V dropped 5 bases and J dropped 1 base, with 17 bases sitting between them. Germline CDR1 LNHDA, CDR2 SQIVND (reference sequence). This CDR3 contains 16 residues. This CDR3 reads CASSRPPGQTNTEAFF. DNA of the CDR3: TGTGCCAGTAGTCGTCCTCCAGGACAGACGAACACTGAAGCTTTCTTT.

The chain joins TRBV7-2 to TRBJ1-5; D gene ambiguous. Trimming left V 3 bases short and J 3 bases short, with 12 bases between. CDR1 is SGHTA, CDR2 FQGNSA, per germline. CDR3 length equals 15 residues. This CDR3 reads CASSLTATNNQPQHF. CDR3 coding DNA: TGTGCCAGCAGCTTGACCGCCACTAACAATCAGCCCCAGCATTTT.